This passage covers 21 T cell receptor beta chains from one sample sequenced in a study of vaccination effects on CD4 cells after COVID-19. Clones were sequenced by immunoSEQ multiplex PCR, and TCRdb holds only the in-frame ones, with some missing. This sample has roughly 61,000 clones, with roughly 76% found just once. These TCRs are of unknown antigen specificity. ViraFEST assay sequencing came after antigen-specific CD4+ T cells were expanded with viral peptide pools. Subsequent to a culture period of 10 to 11 days, CD4+ T cells were isolated. The sample here was CD4+ T cells from PBMCs cultured with HCoV-229E spike peptides, taken before COVID-19 vaccination. The source of these receptors is a human donor who received a COVID-19 vaccine.

The rearrangement joins TRBV5-1 to TRBJ1-1; no clear D gene. Trimming took off 0 bases at V and 1 base at J, with 7 bases between the two ends. CDR3 length: 14 residues. Germline CDR1 reads SGHRS; CDR2 reads YFSETQ. The CDR3 spells CASSLVPPNTEAFF. DNA for the CDR3: TGCGCCAGCAGCTTGGTTCCACCGAACACTGAAGCTTTCTTT.

This rearrangement joins TRBV11-2 to TRBJ1-4; 8 bases line up with TRBD1. After removal of 0 bases from V and 0 bases from J, the junction contained 9 bases not matched to a gene. CDR1 and CDR2 from the germline V gene are SGHAT and FQNNGV. The CDR3 is made up of 19 amino acids. CDR3 sequence reads: CASSLDWVQGGPTNEKLFF. The CDR3 DNA reads as TGTGCCAGCAGCTTAGATTGGGTACAGGGGGGACCAACTAATGAAAAACTGTTTTTT.

This sequence joins TRBV5-4 and TRBJ2-6; D remains ambiguous. There are 13 residues in the CDR3. Germline CDR1 and CDR2: SGHNT and YYREEE (reference sequence). Trimming took off 2 bases at V and 4 bases at J, with 4 bases between the two ends. CDR3 in amino acids: CASSFRGANVLTF. The CDR3 DNA reads as TGTGCCAGCAGCTTCCGGGGGGCCAACGTCCTGACTTTC.

A single count supports this clone. This sequence joins TRBV30 and TRBJ1-6; D uncertain. Germline V gene lookup returns CDR1 GTSNPN and CDR2 SVGIG (reference sequence). V lost 2 bases and J lost 12, with 26 bases in between. This CDR3 has 17 residues. The CDR3 spells CAWSYGLDSHRNIPLHF. The CDR3 coding sequence is TGTGCCTGGAGTTACGGCCTGGATTCTCACCGCAATATACCCCTCCACTTT.

This clone was observed a handful of times. The J gene is TRBJ1-1, the V gene TRBV7-7; 9 bases map to TRBD1. V trimming: 5 bases; J trimming: 5 bases; junction bases outside the gene matches: 3. This CDR3 has 13 amino acids. CDR1 is SSHAT and CDR2 is FNYEAQ in the germline V gene (reference sequence). The CDR3 loop reads CASSPGTGTEAFF. The CDR3 DNA is TGTGCCAGCAGCCCCGGGACAGGGACTGAAGCTTTCTTT.

The CDR3 coding sequence is TGTGCCAGCAGCGACAGTGCATCCGAAGCTTTCTTT. It specifies CASSDSASEAFF. This chain connects TRBV2 to TRBJ1-1; D is perhaps TRBD1 (5 bases). This CDR3 has 12 residues. V was trimmed by 6 bases and J by 8 bases, leaving 13 bases between them. Looked up from germline, CDR1 is SNHLY and CDR2 is FYNNEI.

The rearrangement joins TRBV2 to TRBJ2-1; tentatively, D is TRBD1 or TRBD2 (5 bases each). Trimming stripped 6 bases from V and 0 bases from J, with 18 bases between. The CDR3 has 17 residues. Per germline, CDR1 SNHLY and CDR2 FYNNEI. CDR3 DNA sequence: TGTGCCAGCAGCGCCGGTGGGGGTACACCCTCCTACAATGAGCAGTTCTTC. It specifies CASSAGGGTPSYNEQFF.

The chain joins TRBV29-1 to TRBJ1-2, with a weak D call TRBD1 (5 bases). Trimming took off 4 bases at V and 4 bases at J, with 10 bases between the two ends. The CDR3 totals 12 residues. Germline V gene lookup returns CDR1 SQVTM and CDR2 ANQGSEA. CDR3 bases: TGCAGCGTTGCAGGGAGTCGCTATGGCTACACCTTC. Translated: CSVAGSRYGYTF.

The chain employs TRBV25-1 and TRBJ1-1; a weak D match, TRBD1 (5 bases). The CDR3 consists of 13 residues. Looked up from germline, CDR1 is MGHDK and CDR2 is SYGVNS. V shed 3 bases and J shed 1 base, with 6 bases lying between them. CDR3: CASSEGENTEAFF. The CDR3 coding sequence is TGTGCCAGCAGTGAGGGGGAGAACACTGAAGCTTTCTTT.

The table lists this clone with a few counts. The CDR3 spells CASSLLSNLGGYTF. CDR3 sequence (DNA): TGTGCCAGCAGTTTATTATCGAATCTGGGAGGCTACACCTTC. The rearrangement uses TRBV28 and TRBJ1-2; no clear D. CDR3 size: 14 residues. The germline gives CDR1 MDHEN, CDR2 SYDVKM. Trimming took 1 base from V and 8 from J, leaving 14 bases between them.

The V and J genes are TRBV5-1 and TRBJ2-3; D is ambiguous. V lost 0 bases to trimming and J lost 3 bases, with 8 bases between them. Germline V gene lookup returns CDR1 SGHRS and CDR2 YFSETQ. The CDR3 runs to 14 residues. As DNA, the CDR3 is TGCGCCAGCAGCTTGGGACTGGTAACAGATACGCAGTATTTT. Amino acids: CASSLGLVTDTQYF.

The chain recombines TRBV30 with TRBJ1-3; D ambiguous. This CDR3 region has 14 residues. Per the germline V gene, CDR1 is GTSNPN and CDR2 is SVGIG (reference sequence). Trimming left V 2 bases short and J 4 bases short, with 12 bases between. The CDR3 coding sequence is TGTGCCTGGAGTCCCCACGTAGGGGGAAACACCATATATTTT. Translating it yields CAWSPHVGGNTIYF.

This clone was recorded a few times. The V and J genes are TRBV5-1 and TRBJ2-1; 9 nucleotides line up with TRBD1. This CDR3 is 13 amino acids long. V lost 4 bases to trimming and J lost 14 bases; unmatched junction nucleotides: 10. The germline gives CDR1 SGHRS, CDR2 YFSETQ. The CDR3 nucleotides are TGCGCCAGCAGCCGAGAAGCCGGGACAGGGAAGTTCTTC. It codes for CASSREAGTGKFF.

The genes are TRBV19 and TRBJ2-5, with TRBD1 identical over 7 bases. J gave up 3 bases and V 6 bases, and 1 base lay outside the gene matches. This CDR3 spans 12 amino acids. Germline V gives CDR1 LNHDA, CDR2 SQIVND (reference sequence). CDR3 sequence reads: CASSDREETQYF. The DNA of the CDR3 is TGTGCCAGTAGCGACAGGGAAGAGACCCAGTACTTC.

This clone has only a few counts. V gene TRBV13 combines with J gene TRBJ1-2; D gene ambiguous. V shed 3 bases and J shed 1 base, with 9 bases lying between them. The CDR3 extends over 14 amino acids. Germline V gene sequence: CDR1 PRHDT, CDR2 FYEKMQ (reference sequence). The CDR3 DNA reads TGTGCCAGCAGCTTCAGGACGGGTAACTATGGCTACACCTTC. It codes for CASSFRTGNYGYTF.

Only one count was recorded for this clone. V and J are TRBV27 and TRBJ1-2; weak D call: TRBD1 (6 bases). The CDR3 covers 14 residues. Germline V lookup: CDR1 MNHEY, CDR2 SMNVEV (reference sequence). Deletions cut 5 bases from V and 7 bases from J, with 17 bases between. CDR3 bases: TGTGCCAGCAGTACCGACAGGACCGGCTTTGGCTACACCTTC. It yields the protein CASSTDRTGFGYTF.

The chain uses TRBV5-1 and TRBJ1-6; D might be TRBD1 (6 bases). V was trimmed by 1 base and J by 7 bases, leaving 15 bases between them. The germline V gene encodes CDR1 SGHRS and CDR2 YFSETQ. The CDR3 is 16 amino acids. CDR3 region: CASSLYRDNPNSPLHF. The CDR3 nucleotides read TGCGCCAGCAGCTTGTACCGGGACAATCCGAATTCACCCCTCCACTTT. The variable domain in full, completed from reference TRBV5-1 and TRBJ1-6, reads KAGVTQTPRYLIKTRGQQVTLSCSPISGHRSVSWYQQTPGQGLQFLFEYFSETQRNKGNFPGRFSGRQFSNSRSEMNVSTLELGDSALYLCASSLYRDNPNSPLHFGNGTRLTVT.

V and J are TRBV2 and TRBJ1-1; D perhaps matches TRBD1 (6 bases). The CDR3 is made up of 13 amino acids. The V end lost 6 bases, the J end lost 2 bases, and 10 bases lay between the germline ends. The germline V gene encodes CDR1 SNHLY and CDR2 FYNNEI. CDR3 residues: CASSKDRNTEAFF. DNA for the CDR3: TGTGCCAGCAGCAAGGACAGAAACACTGAAGCTTTCTTT. Supplemented by reference TRBV2 and TRBJ1-1, the full variable domain reads EPEVTQTPSHQVTQMGQEVILRCVPISNHLYFYWYRQILGQKVEFLVSFYNNEISEKSEIFDDQFSVERPDGSNFTLKIRSTKLEDSAMYFCASSKDRNTEAFFGQGTRLTVV.

The rearrangement links TRBV5-6 to TRBJ1-2; the D gene is possibly TRBD1 (6 bases). The CDR3 sequence is 15 residues long. Deletions cut 4 bases from V and 1 base from J, with 14 bases between. CDR1 SGHDT and CDR2 YYEEEE come from the germline V gene. CDR3 region: CASSPGQTFNYGYTF. CDR3 nucleotide sequence: TGTGCCAGCAGCCCCGGACAGACTTTTAACTATGGCTACACCTTC.

This chain connects TRBV28 to TRBJ1-5; D is perhaps TRBD1 (6 bases). V was cut by 8 bases and J by 3 bases, with 14 bases left in between. CDR3 length: 14 amino acids. Germline CDR1 and CDR2: MDHEN and SYDVKM. CDR3 protein: CASYPNRDNQPQHF. CDR3 coding DNA: TGTGCCAGCTACCCTAACAGGGACAATCAGCCCCAGCATTTT.

V usage is TRBV18 and J usage is TRBJ2-3, with D possibly matching TRBD2 (6 bases). The CDR3 loop spans 14 amino acids. The germline gives CDR1 KGHSH, CDR2 LQKENI. V was clipped by 3 bases and J by 4 bases, with 11 bases between them. CDR3 protein: CASSPTSRADTQYF. The DNA for the CDR3 is TGTGCCAGCTCACCTACTAGCCGTGCAGATACGCAGTATTTT.